The 10 T cell receptor beta chains presented below share a single source sample, sequenced in a study of OX40 agonist ivuxolimab in advanced cancers. Profiled with immunoSEQ multiplex PCR; TCRdb holds only in-frame clones, not every one. The sample lists 60,000 to 75,000 clones; roughly 84% were seen once. Here the sequenced sample was CD4+ or CD8+ T cells sorted from blood, taken in a trial of the OX40 agonist ivuxolimab. The receptors here all came from an adult with an advanced solid tumor such as melanoma, head and neck, liver or kidney cancer.

This chain links TRBV7-2 with TRBJ2-1, with TRBD2 matching 7 bases. The V gene's germline CDR1 is SGHTA and CDR2 FQGNSA. The junction had 4 bases not matched to a gene; V was cut back by 2 bases and J by 3 bases. This CDR3 is built from 15 residues. This CDR3 reads CASSLLAESYNEQFF. Here the CDR3 DNA reads TGTGCCAGCAGCTTACTAGCGGAGAGCTACAATGAGCAGTTCTTC.

The chain employs TRBV4-2 and TRBJ2-7; 9 nucleotides agree with TRBD2. Unmatched junction bases numbered 9, after V lost 5 bases and J lost 4 bases. There are 15 residues in the CDR3. Per germline, CDR1 LGHNA and CDR2 YNFKEQ. CDR3 protein: CASSFGLAGRYEQYF. The CDR3 DNA sequence: TGTGCCAGCAGCTTCGGGCTAGCGGGAAGGTACGAGCAGTACTTC.

The V and J genes are TRBV5-4 and TRBJ2-1; D remains ambiguous. Looked up from germline, CDR1 is SGHNT and CDR2 is YYREEE (reference sequence). With 1 base removed from V and 0 bases from J, the gap between germline ends came to 11 bases. The CDR3 is 16 amino acids. The CDR3 here is CASSLIRSSSYNEQFF. The CDR3 DNA follows: TGTGCCAGCAGCTTGATCCGCTCGAGCTCCTACAATGAGCAGTTCTTC.

The chain links TRBV7-8 to TRBJ2-5; D is possibly TRBD2 (6 bases). The CDR3 extends over 14 amino acids. CDR1 and CDR2 (germline): SGHVS, FQNEAQ. V lost 1 base and J lost 5, with 11 bases in between. CDR3 sequence (DNA): TGTGCCAGCAGCTTAGACGTCGGGAGCGAGACCCAGTACTTC. It is translated as CASSLDVGSETQYF.

The J gene is TRBJ2-1, the V gene TRBV30; 9 bases match TRBD1. V dropped 8 bases and J dropped 8; count of bases not matched to a gene: 16. Germline V gene lookup returns CDR1 GTSNPN and CDR2 SVGIG (reference sequence). The CDR3 consists of 15 residues. CDR3 DNA sequence: TGTGCCGTAACCGCCGGGACAGGGATACGCCATGAGCAGTTCTTC. Its translation is CAVTAGTGIRHEQFF.

The chain has TRBV5-4 and TRBJ1-2; D perhaps matches TRBD1 (6 bases). Trimming left V 4 bases short and J 4 bases short, with 20 bases between. The germline V gene has CDR1 SGHNT and CDR2 YYREEE (reference sequence). CDR3 size: 16 residues. Here the CDR3 DNA reads TGTGCCAGCAGCCCCCCGCGCCTGGGGGGCGGCTATGGCTACACCTTC. It translates to CASSPPRLGGGYGYTF.

The chain carries TRBV7-2 and TRBJ2-3; TRBD1 or TRBD2 may be the D gene (6 bases each). CDR3 size: 15 residues. Germline V lookup: CDR1 SGHTA, CDR2 FQGNSA. Trimming cost V 5 bases and J 2 bases, with 14 bases left between them. CDR3: CASSLGGRDTDTQYF. In DNA form, the CDR3 reads TGTGCCAGCAGCCTTGGGGGGCGGGACACAGATACGCAGTATTTT.

The rearrangement uses TRBV7-9 and TRBJ2-5; TRBD2 matches 7 bases. After removal of 5 bases from V and 5 bases from J, the junction contained 17 bases not matched to a gene. The CDR3 totals 17 residues. The germline CDR1 and CDR2 sequences are SEHNR and FQNEAQ (reference sequence). In DNA form, the CDR3 reads TGTGCCAGCAGCACCCCAGACGGCGGGAGAGCCAGGGAGACCCAGTACTTC. Protein sequence: CASSTPDGGRARETQYF.

The chain joins TRBV5-1 to TRBJ2-7; 11 bases match TRBD1. V gave up 0 bases and J gave up 3 bases; unmatched junction bases: 5. Per germline, CDR1 SGHRS and CDR2 YFSETQ. The CDR3 runs to 16 residues. CDR3: CASSLAGTGGNYEQYF. The DNA of the CDR3 is TGCGCCAGCAGCTTGGCTGGGACAGGGGGTAACTACGAGCAGTACTTC.

This chain uses TRBV18 with TRBJ1-5; D uncertain. Germline values: CDR1 KGHSH, CDR2 LQKENI. The V end was cut by 2 bases, the J end by 7 bases, with 18 bases between. CDR3 length: 16 amino acids. The CDR3 coding sequence is TGTGCCAGCTCACCAGTGGGGAAAGGGCCTTGGCAGCCCCAGCATTTT. This translates into CASSPVGKGPWQPQHF.